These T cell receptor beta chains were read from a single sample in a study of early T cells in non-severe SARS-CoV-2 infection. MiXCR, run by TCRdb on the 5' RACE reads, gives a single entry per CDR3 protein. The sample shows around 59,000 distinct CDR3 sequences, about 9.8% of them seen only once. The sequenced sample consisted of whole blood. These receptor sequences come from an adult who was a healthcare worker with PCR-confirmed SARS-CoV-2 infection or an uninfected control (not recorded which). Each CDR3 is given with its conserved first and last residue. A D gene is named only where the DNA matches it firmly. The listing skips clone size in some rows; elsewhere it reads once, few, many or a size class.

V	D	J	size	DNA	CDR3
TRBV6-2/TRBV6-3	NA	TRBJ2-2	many	TGTGCCAGCAGTTACCTTTCGGGAGCTCCTCCGAACACCGGGGAGCTGTTTTTT	CASSYLSGAPPNTGELFF
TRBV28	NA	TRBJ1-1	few	TGTGCCAGCAGTTTTGCAGGGGCAATGAACACTGAAGCTTTCTTT	CASSFAGAMNTEAFF
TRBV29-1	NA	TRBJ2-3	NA	TGCAGCGTTGGGCACAGCTCTACAGATACGCAGTATTTT	CSVGHSSTDTQYF
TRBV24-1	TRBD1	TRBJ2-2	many	TGTGCCACCAGTGACCGACAGGGGAGTAACACCGGGGAGCTGTTTTTT	CATSDRQGSNTGELFF
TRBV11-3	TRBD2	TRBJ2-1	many	TGTGCCAGCAGCTTCTTAGCGGGACCTTACAATGAGCAGTTCTTC	CASSFLAGPYNEQFF
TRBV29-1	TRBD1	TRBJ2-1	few	TGCAGCGTTGACCGGACAGGTAATGAGCAGTTCTTC	CSVDRTGNEQFF
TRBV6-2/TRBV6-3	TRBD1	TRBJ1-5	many	TGTGCCAGCAGTTACCGGACAGGGCTGGATCAGCCCCAGCATTTT	CASSYRTGLDQPQHF
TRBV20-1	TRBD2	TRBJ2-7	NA	TGCAGTGCTAGAGGCCTAGCGGGACTGAGCGAGCAGTACTTC	CSARGLAGLSEQYF
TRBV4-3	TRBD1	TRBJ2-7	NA	TGCGCCAGCAGCCAAGATGGTGAGGGGGCACACTACGAGCAGTACTTC	CASSQDGEGAHYEQYF
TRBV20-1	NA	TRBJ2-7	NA	TGCAGTGCTAGAGATCCTGATTCATGGGATTACGAGCAGTACTTC	CSARDPDSWDYEQYF
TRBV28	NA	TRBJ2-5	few	TGTGCCAGCAGTTTATCGCCCAGGGGTTTAGAGACCCAGTACTTC	CASSLSPRGLETQYF
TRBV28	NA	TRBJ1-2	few	TGTGCCAGCAGTTTTCAAGGCTATGGCTACACCTTC	CASSFQGYGYTF
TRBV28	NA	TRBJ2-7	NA	TGTGCCAGCAGCCCCACAGGGTTCTACGAGCAGTACTTC	CASSPTGFYEQYF
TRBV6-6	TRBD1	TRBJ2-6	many	TGTGCCAGCAGTCCTACAGGGGCCTCTGGGGCCAACGTCCTGACTTTC	CASSPTGASGANVLTF
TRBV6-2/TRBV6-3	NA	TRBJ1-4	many	TGTGCCAGCAGTTACGATGGGACCACTAATGAAAAACTGTTTTTT	CASSYDGTTNEKLFF
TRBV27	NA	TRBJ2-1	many	TGTGCCAGCAGTTTCTCGGGTCTCGTAGCGCAGTTCTTC	CASSFSGLVAQFF
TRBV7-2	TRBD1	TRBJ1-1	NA	TGTGCCAGCAGCTTAGGATCGGACAGGGCTACTGAAGCTTTCTTT	CASSLGSDRATEAFF
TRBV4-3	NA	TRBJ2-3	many	TGCGCCAGACGATCCCGCACAGATACGCAGTATTTT	CARRSRTDTQYF
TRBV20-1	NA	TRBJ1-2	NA	TGCAGTGCTAGAATAGGCACCTATGGCTACACCTTC	CSARIGTYGYTF
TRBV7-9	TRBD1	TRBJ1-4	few	TGTGCCAGCAGCTCTCCCGGGACAGGGATTGAAGAACTGTTTTTT	CASSSPGTGIEELFF
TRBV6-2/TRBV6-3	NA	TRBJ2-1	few	TGTGCCAGCTGGGTGGGAGCCGTCCCCAGTGAGCAGTTCTTC	CASWVGAVPSEQFF
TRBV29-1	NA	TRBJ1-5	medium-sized	TGCAGCGCCGGGGCCAGGGATCAGCCCCAGCATTTT	CSAGARDQPQHF
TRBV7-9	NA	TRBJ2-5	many	TGTGCCAGCAGCTTAGACGGGCACGGACAAGAGACCCAGTACTTC	CASSLDGHGQETQYF
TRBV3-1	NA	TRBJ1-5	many	TGTGCCAGCAGCCAACAGCTAAATCAGCCCCAGCATTTT	CASSQQLNQPQHF
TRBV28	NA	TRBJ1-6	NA	TGTGCCAGCAGTTTCCGGACAAATAATTCACCCCTCCACTTT	CASSFRTNNSPLHF
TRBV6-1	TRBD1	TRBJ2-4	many	TGTGCCAGCAGTGAATTAGGACAGGGTTTCCAGTACTTC	CASSELGQGFQYF
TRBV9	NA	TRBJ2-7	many	TGTGCCAGCAGCCCCGCCGGGGACGAGCAGTACTTC	CASSPAGDEQYF
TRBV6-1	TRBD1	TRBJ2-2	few	TGTGCCAGCAGTGAAAGGACAGGACTCCGGGAGCTGTTTTTT	CASSERTGLRELFF
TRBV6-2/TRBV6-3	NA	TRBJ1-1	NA	TGTGCCAGCAGTTTCCCCCTTGGGGGTCCTTTGATGAACACTGAAGCTTTCTTT	CASSFPLGGPLMNTEAFF
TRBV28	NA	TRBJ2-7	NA	TGTGCCAGCAGCGCCCGCGGGGACTCCTACGAGCAGTACTTC	CASSARGDSYEQYF
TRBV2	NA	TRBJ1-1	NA	TGTGCCAGCAGTGCCCTACACACTGAAGCTTTCTTT	CASSALHTEAFF
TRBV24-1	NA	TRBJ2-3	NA	TGTGCCACCAGTGATTCCACCACGACAGGAGCAGATACGCAGTATTTT	CATSDSTTTGADTQYF
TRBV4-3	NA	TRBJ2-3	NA	TGCGCCAGCAGCCAAGGGAGACACAGCCCCACAGATACGCAGTATTTT	CASSQGRHSPTDTQYF
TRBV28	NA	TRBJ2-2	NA	TGTGCCAGCAGTCTGTGGGGAACCGGGGAGCTGTTTTTT	CASSLWGTGELFF
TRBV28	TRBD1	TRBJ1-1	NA	TGTGCCAGCAGTTCGCTAGCCAGGGGGCTCGGGAACACTGAAGCTTTCTTT	CASSSLARGLGNTEAFF
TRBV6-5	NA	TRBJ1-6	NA	TGTGCCAGCAGTTACTCGTCCCGAAGCAATTCACCCCTCCACTTT	CASSYSSRSNSPLHF
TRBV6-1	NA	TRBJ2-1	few	TGTGCCAGCAGTGATAGCGGCCGTCTGGCCAATGAGCAGTTCTTC	CASSDSGRLANEQFF
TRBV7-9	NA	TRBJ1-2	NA	TGTGCCAGCAGCTTAGCAGCGTCAGCCAACTATGGCTACACCTTC	CASSLAASANYGYTF
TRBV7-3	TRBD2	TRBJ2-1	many	TGTGCCAGCAGCTTAGGGACTAGCACCTACAATGAGCAGTTCTTC	CASSLGTSTYNEQFF